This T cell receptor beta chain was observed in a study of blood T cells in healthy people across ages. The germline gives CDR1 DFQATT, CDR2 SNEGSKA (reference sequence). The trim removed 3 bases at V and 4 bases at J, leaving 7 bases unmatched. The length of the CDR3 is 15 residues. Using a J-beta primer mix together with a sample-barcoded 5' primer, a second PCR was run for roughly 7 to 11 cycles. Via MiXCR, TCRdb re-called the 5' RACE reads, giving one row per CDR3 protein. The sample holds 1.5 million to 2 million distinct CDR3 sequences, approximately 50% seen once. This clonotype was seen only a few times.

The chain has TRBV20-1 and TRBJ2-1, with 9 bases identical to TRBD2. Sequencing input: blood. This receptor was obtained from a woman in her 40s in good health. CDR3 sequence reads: CSASRGLALYNEQFF. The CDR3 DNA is TGCAGTGCTAGCAGAGGACTAGCGCTTTACAATGAGCAGTTCTTC.